This T cell receptor (beta chain) originates from a study of shared clonotypes between healthy human individuals. It was at deep level that the assay was run. DNA input for the unsorted PBMC replicate PCRs was roughly 330 ng, 31,000 or so T cell genomes. PBMC DNA, left unsorted, was sequenced on ten immunoSEQ deep assay plates. The assay was immunoSEQ multiplex PCR, and TCRdb's table has in-frame clones only and misses some. The table records about 490,000 clones, roughly 80% of them present only once. General study findings and limits: Clonotype sharing across donors was expected to vary with sequencing depth.

With regard to this clone: Antigen: not known.

Per the germline V gene, CDR1 is SQVTM and CDR2 is ANQGSEA. The J segment lost 3 bases and the V segment lost 6 bases, leaving 5 bases of the junction unmatched. The length of the CDR3 is 13 residues. The sample consisted of PBMCs. The genes are TRBV29-1 and TRBJ2-5; 9 positions agree with TRBD2. The clonotype comes from a woman aged 40-49 years in good health. Some clones in this sample may be carry-over from other donors' samples. In DNA form, the CDR3 reads TGCAGCGTCAAGTTAGCGGGAGAAGAGACCCAGTACTTC. This sequence encodes CSVKLAGEETQYF.